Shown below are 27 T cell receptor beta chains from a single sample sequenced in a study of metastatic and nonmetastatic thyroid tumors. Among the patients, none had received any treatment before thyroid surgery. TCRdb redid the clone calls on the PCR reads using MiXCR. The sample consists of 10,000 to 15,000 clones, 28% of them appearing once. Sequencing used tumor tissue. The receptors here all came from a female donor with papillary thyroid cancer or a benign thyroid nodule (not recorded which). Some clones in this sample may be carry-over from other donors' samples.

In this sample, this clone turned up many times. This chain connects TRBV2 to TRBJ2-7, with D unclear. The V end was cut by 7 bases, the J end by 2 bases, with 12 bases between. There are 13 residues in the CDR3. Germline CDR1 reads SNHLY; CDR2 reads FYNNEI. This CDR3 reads CASIEPATYEQYF. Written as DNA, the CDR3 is TGTGCCAGCATTGAGCCAGCCACCTACGAGCAGTACTTC.

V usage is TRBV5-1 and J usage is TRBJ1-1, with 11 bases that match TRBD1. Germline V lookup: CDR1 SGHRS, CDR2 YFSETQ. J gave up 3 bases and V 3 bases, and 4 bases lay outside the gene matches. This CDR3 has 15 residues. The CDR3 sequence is CASSSGQGAYTEAFF. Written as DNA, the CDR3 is TGCGCCAGCAGCTCCGGACAGGGGGCCTACACTGAAGCTTTCTTT.

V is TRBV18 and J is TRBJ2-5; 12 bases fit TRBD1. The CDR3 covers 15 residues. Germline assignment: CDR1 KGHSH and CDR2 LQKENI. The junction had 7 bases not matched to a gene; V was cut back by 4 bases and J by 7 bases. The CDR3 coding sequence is TGTGCCAGCTCACTCGGGACAGGGGGCATTGGGACCCAGTACTTC. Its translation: CASSLGTGGIGTQYF.

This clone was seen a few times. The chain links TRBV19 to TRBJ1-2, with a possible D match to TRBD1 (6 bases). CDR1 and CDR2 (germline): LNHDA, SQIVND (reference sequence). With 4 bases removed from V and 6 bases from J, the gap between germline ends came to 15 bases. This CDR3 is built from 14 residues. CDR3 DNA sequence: TGTGCCAGTAGTACCTCAAGACAGGCGGATGGCTACACCTTC. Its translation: CASSTSRQADGYTF.

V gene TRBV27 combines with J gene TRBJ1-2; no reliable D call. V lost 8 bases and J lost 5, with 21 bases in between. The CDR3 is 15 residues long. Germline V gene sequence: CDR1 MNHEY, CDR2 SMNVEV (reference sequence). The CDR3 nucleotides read TGTGCCAGCGGAGGTACTACCACCTCGTCTTATGGCTACACCTTC. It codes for CASGGTTTSSYGYTF.

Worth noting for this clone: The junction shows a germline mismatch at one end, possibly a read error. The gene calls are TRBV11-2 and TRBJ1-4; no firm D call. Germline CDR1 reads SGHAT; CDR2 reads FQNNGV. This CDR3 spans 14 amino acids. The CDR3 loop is CASSLDTIGEKLLF. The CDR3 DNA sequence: TGTGCCAGCAGCTTAGATACAATTGGGGAAAAACTGCTTTTT. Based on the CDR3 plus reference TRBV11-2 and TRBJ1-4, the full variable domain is EAGVAQSPRYKIIEKRQSVAFWCNPISGHATLYWYQQILGQGPKLLIQFQNNGVVDDSQLPKDRFSAERLKGVDSTLKIQPAKLEDSAVYLCASSLDTIGEKLLFGSGTQLSVL.

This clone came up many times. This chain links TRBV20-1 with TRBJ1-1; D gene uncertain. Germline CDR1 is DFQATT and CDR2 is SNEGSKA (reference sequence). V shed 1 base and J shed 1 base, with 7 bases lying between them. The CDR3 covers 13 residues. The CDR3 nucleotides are TGCAGTGCTAGAGGGGAATGGAACACTGAAGCTTTCTTT. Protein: CSARGEWNTEAFF.

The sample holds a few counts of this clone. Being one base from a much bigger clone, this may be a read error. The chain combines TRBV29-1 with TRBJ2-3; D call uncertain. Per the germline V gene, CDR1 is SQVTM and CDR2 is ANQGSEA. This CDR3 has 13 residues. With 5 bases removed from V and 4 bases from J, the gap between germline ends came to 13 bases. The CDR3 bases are TGCAGCGTTTGGGATTCCAAGTCAGATACGCAGTATTTT. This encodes CSVWDSKSDTQYF.

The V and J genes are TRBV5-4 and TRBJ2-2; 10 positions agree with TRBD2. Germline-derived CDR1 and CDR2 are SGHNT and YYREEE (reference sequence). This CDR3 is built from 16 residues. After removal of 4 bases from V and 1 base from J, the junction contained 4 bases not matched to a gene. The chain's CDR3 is CASSVRTSGNTGELFF. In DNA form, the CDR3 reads TGTGCCAGCAGCGTGCGGACTAGCGGGAACACCGGGGAGCTGTTTTTT.

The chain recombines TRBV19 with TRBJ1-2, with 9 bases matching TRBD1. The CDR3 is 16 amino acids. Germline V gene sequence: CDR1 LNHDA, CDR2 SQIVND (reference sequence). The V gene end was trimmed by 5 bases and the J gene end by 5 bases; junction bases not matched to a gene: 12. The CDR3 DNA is TGTGCCAGTAGTTTCCGGGACAGGGATGCCCGGTATGGCTACACCTTC. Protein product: CASSFRDRDARYGYTF.

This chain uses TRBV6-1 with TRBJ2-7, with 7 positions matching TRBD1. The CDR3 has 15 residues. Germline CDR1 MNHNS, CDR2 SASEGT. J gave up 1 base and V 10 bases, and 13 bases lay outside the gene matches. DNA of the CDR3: TGTGCCAACACCCCCTTGGGACAGTCGTCCTACGAGCAGTACTTC. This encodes CANTPLGQSSYEQYF.

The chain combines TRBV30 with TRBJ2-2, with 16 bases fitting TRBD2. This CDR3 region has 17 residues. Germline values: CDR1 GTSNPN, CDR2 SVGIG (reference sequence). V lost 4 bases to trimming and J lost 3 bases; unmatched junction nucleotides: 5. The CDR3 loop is CAWTPGLAGGDTGELFF. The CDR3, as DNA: TGTGCCTGGACACCGGGACTAGCGGGAGGGGACACCGGGGAGCTGTTTTTT.

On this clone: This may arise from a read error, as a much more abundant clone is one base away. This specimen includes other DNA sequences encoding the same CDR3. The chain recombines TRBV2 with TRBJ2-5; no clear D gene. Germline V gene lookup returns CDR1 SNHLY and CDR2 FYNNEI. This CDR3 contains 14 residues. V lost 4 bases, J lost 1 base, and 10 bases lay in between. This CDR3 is CASSVGTAQETQYF. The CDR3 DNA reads TGTGCCAGCAGTGTTGGTACAGCCCAAGAGACCCAGTACTTC.

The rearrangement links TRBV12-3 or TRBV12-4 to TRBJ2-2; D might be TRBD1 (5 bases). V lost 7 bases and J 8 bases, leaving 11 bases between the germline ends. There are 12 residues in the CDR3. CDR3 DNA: TGTGCCAGCATCAAACGGACAGGGGAGCTGTTTTTT. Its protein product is CASIKRTGELFF.

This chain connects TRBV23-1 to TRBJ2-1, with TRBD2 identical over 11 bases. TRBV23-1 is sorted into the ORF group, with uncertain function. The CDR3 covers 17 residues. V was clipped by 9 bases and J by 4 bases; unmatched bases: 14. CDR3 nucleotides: TGCGCCAGTATTATTATCGAACTAGCGGGAGCTTACAATGAGCAGTTCTTC. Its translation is CASIIIELAGAYNEQFF.

The CDR3 bases are TGTGCCAGCAGTGATGGTCAGGCCCACTATGGCTACACCTTC. Residues: CASSDGQAHYGYTF. This chain uses TRBV2 with TRBJ1-2; D remains unclear. The CDR3 contains 14 residues. Germline lookup yields CDR1 SNHLY and CDR2 FYNNEI. The ends were cut back, 3 bases at V and 3 bases at J, with 11 bases in the middle.

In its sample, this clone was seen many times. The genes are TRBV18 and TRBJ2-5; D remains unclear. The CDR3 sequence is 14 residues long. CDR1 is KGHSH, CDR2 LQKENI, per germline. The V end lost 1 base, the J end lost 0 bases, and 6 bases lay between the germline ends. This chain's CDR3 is CASSPQEYQETQYF. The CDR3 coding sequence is TGTGCCAGCTCACCACAGGAGTACCAAGAGACCCAGTACTTC.

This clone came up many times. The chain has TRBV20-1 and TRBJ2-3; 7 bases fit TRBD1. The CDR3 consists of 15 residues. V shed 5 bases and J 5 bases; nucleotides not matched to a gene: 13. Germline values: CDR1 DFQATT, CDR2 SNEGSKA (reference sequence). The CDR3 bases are TGCAGTGCTGAACCCTCGACAGGGTTGAGAGATACGCAGTATTTT. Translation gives CSAEPSTGLRDTQYF.

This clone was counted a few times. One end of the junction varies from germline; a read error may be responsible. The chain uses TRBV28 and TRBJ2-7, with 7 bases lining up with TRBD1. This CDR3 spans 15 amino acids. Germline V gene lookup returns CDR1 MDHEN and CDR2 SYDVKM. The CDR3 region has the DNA TGTGCCAGCAGACCCAGGGGGACCTTGGTCTACGAGCTGTACTTC. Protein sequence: CASRPRGTLVYELYF. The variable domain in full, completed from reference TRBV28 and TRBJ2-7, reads DVKVTQSSRYLVKRTGEKVFLECVQDMDHENMFWYRQDPGLGLRLIYFSYDVKMKEKGDIPEGYSVSREKKERFSLILESASTNQTSMYLCASRPRGTLVYELYFGPGTRLTVT.

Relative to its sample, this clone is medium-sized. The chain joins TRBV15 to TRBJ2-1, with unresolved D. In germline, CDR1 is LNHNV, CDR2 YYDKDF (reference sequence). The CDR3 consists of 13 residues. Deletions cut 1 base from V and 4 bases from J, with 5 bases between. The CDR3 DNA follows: TGTGCCACCAGCAGAGGCAGATACAATGAGCAGTTCTTC. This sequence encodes CATSRGRYNEQFF.

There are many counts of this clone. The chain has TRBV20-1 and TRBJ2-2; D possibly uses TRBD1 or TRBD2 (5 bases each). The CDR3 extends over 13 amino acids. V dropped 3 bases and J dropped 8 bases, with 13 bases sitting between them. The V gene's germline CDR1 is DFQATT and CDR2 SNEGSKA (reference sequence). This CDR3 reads CSASPEGPGELFF. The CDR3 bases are TGCAGTGCTAGCCCCGAGGGACCGGGGGAGCTGTTTTTT.

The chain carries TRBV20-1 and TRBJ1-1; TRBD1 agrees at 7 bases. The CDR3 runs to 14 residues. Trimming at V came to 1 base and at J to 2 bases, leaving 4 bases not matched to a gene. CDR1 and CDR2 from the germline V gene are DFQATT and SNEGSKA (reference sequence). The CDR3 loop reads CSARGHRGNTEAFF. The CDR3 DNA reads TGCAGTGCTAGAGGCCACAGGGGTAACACTGAAGCTTTCTTT.

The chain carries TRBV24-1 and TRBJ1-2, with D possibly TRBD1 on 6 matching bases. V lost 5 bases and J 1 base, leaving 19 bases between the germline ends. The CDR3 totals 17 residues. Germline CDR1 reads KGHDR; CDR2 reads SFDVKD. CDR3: CATSGNDYRALNYGYTF. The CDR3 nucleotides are TGTGCCACCAGTGGGAATGACTACAGGGCACTTAACTATGGCTACACCTTC.

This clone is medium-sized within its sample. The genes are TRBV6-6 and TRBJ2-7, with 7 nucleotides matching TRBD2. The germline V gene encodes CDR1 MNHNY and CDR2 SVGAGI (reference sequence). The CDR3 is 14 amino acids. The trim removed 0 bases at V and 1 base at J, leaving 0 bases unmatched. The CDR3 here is CASSYSGGSYEQYF. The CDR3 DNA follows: TGTGCCAGCAGTTACTCGGGGGGGTCCTACGAGCAGTACTTC.

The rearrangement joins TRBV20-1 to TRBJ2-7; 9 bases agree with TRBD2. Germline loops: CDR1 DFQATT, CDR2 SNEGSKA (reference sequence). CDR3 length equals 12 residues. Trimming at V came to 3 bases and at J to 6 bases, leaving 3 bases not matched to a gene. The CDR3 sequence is CSASPAGGEQYF. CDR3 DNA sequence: TGCAGTGCTAGTCCAGCGGGAGGCGAGCAGTACTTC.

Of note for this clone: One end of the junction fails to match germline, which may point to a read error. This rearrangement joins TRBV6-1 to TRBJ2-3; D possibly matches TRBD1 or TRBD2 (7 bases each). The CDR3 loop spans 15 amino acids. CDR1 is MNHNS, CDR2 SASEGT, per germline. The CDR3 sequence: CGSGQGGVGTDTQYF. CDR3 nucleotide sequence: TGTGGCAGCGGCCAGGGGGGGGTCGGCACAGATACGCAGTATTTT.

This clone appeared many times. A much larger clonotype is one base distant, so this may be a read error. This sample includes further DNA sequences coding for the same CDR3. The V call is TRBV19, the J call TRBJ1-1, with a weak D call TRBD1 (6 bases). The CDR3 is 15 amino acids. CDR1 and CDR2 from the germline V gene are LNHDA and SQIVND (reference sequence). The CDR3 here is CASSILEGGNTEAFF. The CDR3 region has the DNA TGTGCCAGCAGTATACTCGAAGGGGGGAACACTGAAGCTTTCTTT.